One sample yielded the 14 T cell receptor beta chains listed below, sequenced in a study of T cells in women clearing cervical HPV infection. Sequencing was performed with immunoSEQ multiplex PCR; in TCRdb, only in-frame clones are kept and a portion is missing. The table counts over 25,000 clones; over 6.5% lies in the top ten. Sequences were obtained from blood buffy coat. Receptors were obtained from a woman between 18 and 69 years old with a cervical HPV16 infection that either progressed to CIN3+ or cleared (not recorded which).

As for this clone: The read terminates 3 residues before the CDR3 end, so the remaining end is supplied by the germline J gene. The genes are TRBV5-1 and TRBJ2-5; the D gene is possibly TRBD2 (5 bases). Trimming took off 4 bases at V and 4 bases at J, with 14 bases between the two ends. Germline V lookup: CDR1 SGHRS, CDR2 YFSETQ. This CDR3 has 14 amino acids. Here the CDR3 reads CASSISPGGETQYF. Partial CDR3 DNA: TGCGCCAGCAGCATTAGCCCCGGAGGAGAGACC.

With respect to this clone: Relative to the germline gene, one junction end is altered; a read error may explain this. The read terminates 3 residues before the CDR3 end, so the remaining end is supplied by the germline J gene. Distinct nucleotide sequences in the sample also encode this CDR3. The V and J genes are TRBV6-1 and TRBJ1-2; possibly TRBD1 for D (6 bases). Germline V gene sequence: CDR1 MNHNS, CDR2 SASEGT. CDR3 length equals 14 residues. The CDR3 sequence is CASSAWTENYGYTF. The sequenced part of the CDR3 DNA is TGTGCCAGCAGTGCCTGGACAGAAAACTATGGT.

A note on this clone: The observed sequence ends 3 residues before the CDR3 terminus, with the missing tail filled in from the germline J gene. This chain uses TRBV5-3 with TRBJ2-7; TRBD1 matches 7 bases. Being an ORF, TRBV5-3 has a function that is uncertain. CDR3 length: 20 amino acids. V lost 2 bases to trimming and J lost 5 bases; unmatched junction nucleotides: 25. The CDR3 loop reads CARSFSTTGFSVPSPNEQYF. The covered CDR3 bases are TGTGCCAGAAGCTTCTCAACGACAGGGTTTTCGGTCCCCTCTCCTAACGAG.

As concerns this clone: The read stops 3 residues short of the end of the CDR3; the missing end is completed from the germline J gene. The rearrangement uses TRBV6-1 and TRBJ1-2; 8 bases are a match to TRBD1. Per the germline V gene, CDR1 is MNHNS and CDR2 is SASEGT. The V gene end was trimmed by 4 bases and the J gene end by 5 bases; junction bases not matched to a gene: 12. This CDR3 has 16 residues. Partial CDR3 DNA: TGTGCCAGCAGTGCGAATTCCGGGACAGGTTCTTATGGC. It translates to CASSANSGTGSYG. The whole CDR3 region reads CASSANSGTGSYGYTF.

With regard to this clone: The CDR3 end lies 3 residues beyond the end of the read and is filled in from the germline J gene. The gene calls are TRBV29-1 and TRBJ2-3; TRBD1 matches at 8 bases. J gave up 5 bases and V 7 bases, and 11 bases lay outside the gene matches. Germline V gene sequence: CDR1 SQVTM, CDR2 ANQGSEA. This CDR3 comprises 14 residues. CDR3 bases read: TGCAGCGCCCGTACGGCAGGGGGCGAAGATACG. Protein product: CSARTAGGEDT. The CDR3, in full, reads CSARTAGGEDTQYF.

About this clone itself: From the germline J gene comes the end of the CDR3, since the read stops 3 residues before it. This sequence joins TRBV10-3 and TRBJ2-7, with D unresolved. From germline, CDR1 is ENHRY and CDR2 SYGVKD. V dropped 6 bases and J dropped 5 bases, with 11 bases sitting between them. This CDR3 comprises 12 residues. The covered CDR3 bases are TGTGCCATCAGGAGTAGTGTGGACGAG. It translates to CAIRSSVDE. The entire CDR3 sequence reads CAIRSSVDEQYF.

Regarding this clone: The read ends 3 residues early relative to the CDR3; the germline J gene fills the gap. The genes are TRBV7-3 and TRBJ1-1, with 8 bases fitting TRBD1. The CDR3 is 14 residues long. CDR1 is SGHTA and CDR2 is FQGTGA in the germline V gene. V dropped 5 bases and J dropped 4; count of bases not matched to a gene: 6. The CDR3 DNA, read in part, is TGTGCCAGCAGCCCACAGGGGGGTGGCACTGAA. Protein product: CASSPQGGGTE. The entire CDR3 is CASSPQGGGTEAFF. Full variable domain (outside the CDR3, taken from reference TRBV7-3 and TRBJ1-1): GAGVSQTPSNKVTEKGKYVELRCDPISGHTALYWYRQSLGQGPEFLIYFQGTGAADDSGLPNDRFFAVRPEGSVSTLKIQRTERGDSAVYLCASSPQGGGTEAFFGQGTRLTVV.

CDR3 bases read: TGTGCCAGCAGTGAAGTAAGACTAGCGGGAGGGTTAGATACG. This sequence encodes CASSEVRLAGGLDT. The CDR3 as a whole reads CASSEVRLAGGLDTQYF. This chain joins TRBV2 and TRBJ2-3, with 14 bases aligning to TRBD2. The DNA ends 3 residues before the CDR3 does, and the rest of the CDR3 is filled in from the germline J gene. Germline V gene data show CDR1 as SNHLY and CDR2 as FYNNEI. CDR3 length: 17 residues. J was trimmed by 5 bases and V by 1 base; bases with no gene match: 5.

Concerning this clone: The observed sequence ends 3 residues before the CDR3 terminus, with the missing tail filled in from the germline J gene. This chain links TRBV19 with TRBJ2-5; no clear D gene. The V gene's germline CDR1 is LNHDA and CDR2 SQIVND (reference sequence). The V end lost 0 bases, the J end lost 2 bases, and 4 bases lay between the germline ends. This CDR3 has 13 amino acids. The CDR3 reads CASSIDSQETQYF. The CDR3 DNA, read in part, is TGTGCCAGTAGTATAGATTCTCAAGAGACC. The variable domain in full, completed from reference TRBV19 and TRBJ2-5, reads DGGITQSPKYLFRKEGQNVTLSCEQNLNHDAMYWYRQDPGQGLRLIYYSQIVNDFQKGDIAEGYSVSREKKESFPLTVTSAQKNPTAFYLCASSIDSQETQYFGPGTRLLVL.

Comment on this clone: The observed sequence ends 3 residues before the CDR3 terminus, with the missing tail filled in from the germline J gene. The rearrangement uses TRBV6-4 and TRBJ2-6; D is perhaps TRBD2 (5 bases). The CDR3 is made up of 14 amino acids. Trimming removed 4 bases from V and 12 bases from J, with 16 bases in between. Germline lookup yields CDR1 MRHNA and CDR2 SNTAGT. The sequenced CDR3 bases are TGTGCCAGCAGTGCGATAACGGGGAGTGGCGTC. Amino acid sequence: CASSAITGSGV. The whole CDR3 protein is CASSAITGSGVLTF.

Of note for this clone: The sequence runs out 3 residues before the end of the CDR3; the remainder is reconstructed from the germline J gene. The same CDR3 can be traced to other DNA sequences in this sample. This chain joins TRBV7-8 and TRBJ1-2, with D perhaps matching TRBD1 (6 bases). V gave up 5 bases and J gave up 4 bases, with 14 bases separating them. The CDR3 sequence is 14 residues long. Looked up from germline, CDR1 is SGHVS and CDR2 is FQNEAQ. The sequenced CDR3 bases are TGTGCCAGCAGCATAATAACAGGGACCTATGGC. It is translated as CASSIITGTYG. The full CDR3 reads CASSIITGTYGYTF.

Regarding this clone: The read falls 3 residues short of the CDR3 end, and the missing part is taken from the germline J gene. The gene calls are TRBV7-2 and TRBJ1-2, with a weak D call TRBD1 (5 bases). Germline lookup yields CDR1 SGHTA and CDR2 FQGNSA. This CDR3 has 13 residues. The CDR3 here is CASSLARGGDYTF. The sequenced CDR3 bases are TGTGCCAGCAGCTTAGCCCGGGGCGGGGAC.

On this clone itself: The read ends 3 residues early relative to the CDR3; the germline J gene fills the gap. The chain joins TRBV5-1 to TRBJ2-1; D gene ambiguous. V lost 1 base and J 0 bases, leaving 8 bases between the germline ends. The germline gives CDR1 SGHRS, CDR2 YFSETQ. The CDR3 totals 15 residues. This chain's CDR3 is CASSLWADSYNEQFF. CDR3 bases read: TGCGCCAGCAGCTTGTGGGCCGACTCCTACAATGAG.

About this clone: The sequence runs out 3 residues before the end of the CDR3; the remainder is reconstructed from the germline J gene. V is TRBV13 and J is TRBJ2-5; 7 bases agree with TRBD2. CDR3 size: 14 residues. Germline V gene lookup returns CDR1 PRHDT and CDR2 FYEKMQ (reference sequence). Unmatched junction bases numbered 8, after V lost 5 bases and J lost 5 bases. CDR3 loop: CASSPPAGVETQYF. Incomplete CDR3 DNA: TGTGCCAGCAGCCCTCCCGCGGGAGTTGAGACC.